Listed below are T cell receptor beta chains from one sample, sequenced in a study of T cells in Graves' hyperthyroidism and ophthalmopathy. Each CDR3 protein gets one entry after TCRdb re-called the multiplex PCR reads with MiXCR. The sample records hundreds of thousands of distinct CDR3 sequences, roughly 18% being singletons. The sample was blood. The receptors stem from a young woman with Graves' ophthalmopathy. Both conserved end residues are part of each CDR3. D genes are given only for firm matches. Size is stated for part of the rows, as once, few or many counts, or as a class when the clone is expanded.

TRBV27	TRBD1	14	TRBJ1-5	many	TGTGCCAGCAGTCAGCAGGGGGGAGGTCAGCCCCAGCATTTT	CASSQQGGGQPQHF
TRBV28	-	17	TRBJ2-2	few	TGTGCCAGCAGTTCCATGAGAAGGGACACCTACACCGGGGAGCTGTTTTTT	CASSSMRRDTYTGELFF
TRBV2	TRBD1	15	TRBJ1-5	few	TGTGCCAGCAGCAAACAGGGGACGAGCAATCAGCCCCAGCATTTT	CASSKQGTSNQPQHF
TRBV4-1	-	15	TRBJ2-7	-	TGCGCCAGCAGCCAAGGATGGCAGGGGAACTACGAGCAGTACTTC	CASSQGWQGNYEQYF
TRBV15	TRBD1	15	TRBJ1-1	many	TGTGCCACCAGCGTCCTGGGACAGCGGGACACTGAAGCTTTCTTT	CATSVLGQRDTEAFF
TRBV4-1	-	15	TRBJ1-1	few	TGCGCCAGCAGCCAAGGACAGGTAACAAGGGCTGAAGCTTTCTTT	CASSQGQVTRAEAFF
TRBV9	TRBD1	15	TRBJ1-2	many	TGTGCCAGCAGCTCCCAAGGGGGACAGGCCTATGGCTACACCTTC	CASSSQGGQAYGYTF
TRBV6-1	-	15	TRBJ2-2	-	TGTGCCAGCAAAGGCGTCTCACTAAACACCGGGGAGCTGTTTTTT	CASKGVSLNTGELFF
TRBV19	TRBD1	15	TRBJ1-5	few	TGTGCCAGTACACTGGGACAGGGTCAGGGGCAGCCCCAGCATTTT	CASTLGQGQGQPQHF
TRBV20-1	TRBD1	16	TRBJ1-1	-	TGCAGTGCTAGAGATCCCCGGGACAGGGGAACGTCTGAAGCTTTCTTT	CSARDPRDRGTSEAFF
TRBV3-1	-	16	TRBJ2-7	many	TGTGCCAGCAGCCAAGAGGATGGCGGGTTTGGCCCCGAGCAGTACTTC	CASSQEDGGFGPEQYF
TRBV29-1	-	13	TRBJ2-1	few	TGCAGCGTCGGGTCAGCCAGTTCAAATGAGCAGTTCTTC	CSVGSASSNEQFF
TRBV9	TRBD2	16	TRBJ2-1	-	TGTGCCAGCAGCGTTGCGGTGGGACTAAGATACAATGAGCAGTTCTTC	CASSVAVGLRYNEQFF
TRBV18	-	18	TRBJ1-4	many	TGTGCCAGCTCACCACGACAGCTACAACCTGCAACTAATGAAAAACTGTTTTTT	CASSPRQLQPATNEKLFF
TRBV28	TRBD1	14	TRBJ2-1	many	TGTGCCAGCAGTCCAGGGACAGGGAGAAATGAGCAGTTCTTC	CASSPGTGRNEQFF
TRBV12-3/TRBV12-4	-	15	TRBJ2-1	many	TGTGCCAGCAGTTTCCCCGGACTCTCCCGTGATGAGCAGTTCTTC	CASSFPGLSRDEQFF
TRBV11-2	TRBD2	18	TRBJ2-5	many	TGTGCCAGCAGCTTAGATAGGGGCTCTAGCGGAGCCCAAGAGACCCAGTACTTC	CASSLDRGSSGAQETQYF
TRBV30	TRBD1	12	TRBJ2-1	many	TGTGCCTGGAGGGCAGGGGGCAATGAGCAGTTCTTC	CAWRAGGNEQFF
TRBV13	-	18	TRBJ2-3	-	TGTGCCAGCAGCTTCCCGGGACTTGCTCAGGCATCCACAGATACGCAGTATTTT	CASSFPGLAQASTDTQYF
TRBV7-2	-	15	TRBJ2-3	few	TGCGCCAGCAGCCAAGAAGGCTACCCGGCAGATACGCAGTATTTT	CASSQEGYPADTQYF
TRBV6-1	-	14	TRBJ2-2	-	TGTGCCAGCCTCGAAGGGTCAGGAGCCGGGGAGCTGTTTTTT	CASLEGSGAGELFF
TRBV6-1	-	15	TRBJ1-2	few	TGTGCCAGCAGGATAATCGGACTCCCCGATTATGGCTACACCTTC	CASRIIGLPDYGYTF
TRBV4-2	-	15	TRBJ2-7	-	TGTGCCAGCAGATTCGGGCTAGCGAGCGCCTACGAGCAGTACTTC	CASRFGLASAYEQYF
TRBV10-3	-	12	TRBJ1-5	few	TGTGCCATCAGTGGAGGGGAACAGCCCCAGCATTTT	CAISGGEQPQHF
TRBV5-1	TRBD2	18	TRBJ2-7	-	TGCGCCAGCAGCTTATCGGGACTAGCGGGGGATATCTCCTACGAGCAGTACTTC	CASSLSGLAGDISYEQYF
TRBV20-1	-	12	TRBJ1-1	few	TGCAGTGCATCGACACTGAACACTGAAGCTTTCTTT	CSASTLNTEAFF
TRBV13	-	11	TRBJ2-7	many	TGTGCCAGCAGTAGGGGCCACGAGCAGTACTTC	CASSRGHEQYF
TRBV20-1	-	14	TRBJ2-7	-	TGCAGTGCTAGAGACCGCTGGGGGTTCTACGAGCAGTACTTC	CSARDRWGFYEQYF
TRBV10-3	TRBD2	16	TRBJ2-7	many	TGTGCCATCAGTGTATTACTAGCGGGAGGGCCTCGCGAGCAGTACTTC	CAISVLLAGGPREQYF
TRBV28	-	17	TRBJ2-1	many	TGTGCCAGCAGTTTGGGGGGACCGGGACGGCGAGACAATGAGCAGTTCTTC	CASSLGGPGRRDNEQFF
TRBV12-3/TRBV12-4	TRBD1	13	TRBJ2-1	-	TGTGCCAGCGGGGGACAGGGGGGCAATGAGCAGTTCTTC	CASGGQGGNEQFF
TRBV28	-	13	TRBJ2-3	many	TGTGCCAGCAGTGGGGAAGTCAGCGATACGCAGTATTTT	CASSGEVSDTQYF
TRBV10-3	TRBD1	14	TRBJ1-5	many	TGTGCCATCAGTGGACAGGGAGGGGGTCAGCCCCAGCATTTT	CAISGQGGGQPQHF
TRBV6-1	TRBD2	15	TRBJ2-2	few	TGTGCCAGCAGTCTAGCGGGGGGATTCACCGGGGAGCTGTTTTTT	CASSLAGGFTGELFF
TRBV28	-	14	TRBJ2-7	few	TGTGCCAGCAGTACCCCGGGACTTCCCGGGGGGCAGTACTTC	CASSTPGLPGGQYF
TRBV3-1	TRBD1	16	TRBJ2-1	-	TGTGCCAGCAGCCAAGATGTTGGACAGGGAAGCGGCGAGCAGTTCTTC	CASSQDVGQGSGEQFF
TRBV11-2	TRBD1	14	TRBJ1-1	-	TGTGCCAGCAGCGACCCGGGACAGTACACTGAAGCTTTCTTT	CASSDPGQYTEAFF
TRBV10-3	-	17	TRBJ2-3	-	TGTGCCATCAGTGAGTCGATTTCTCGGGTTGTCACAGATACGCAGTATTTT	CAISESISRVVTDTQYF
TRBV3-1	TRBD2	14	TRBJ2-1	many	TGTGCCAGCAGCCAAACGGGGGGATACAATGAGCAGTTCTTC	CASSQTGGYNEQFF
TRBV5-1	-	15	TRBJ2-2	few	TGCGCCAGCAGGGAGAATCTAGGGTCGGTCGGGGAGCTGTTTTTT	CASRENLGSVGELFF
TRBV14	-	16	TRBJ1-2	few	TGTGCCAGCAGCCAACCCGGACAGACCTTAGGCTATGGCTACACCTTC	CASSQPGQTLGYGYTF
TRBV10-3	-	17	TRBJ2-7	many	TGTGCCATCAGCCGCTATAGAGCGGGACAAATCAACTACGAGCAGTACTTC	CAISRYRAGQINYEQYF
TRBV28	-	15	TRBJ1-5	few	TGTGCCAGCAGGACACAGGGCCCGAGGGATCAGCCCCAGCATTTT	CASRTQGPRDQPQHF
TRBV19	-	15	TRBJ2-7	-	TGTGCCAGTAGTATAGGGGGCACCCCCACCTACGAGCAGTACTTC	CASSIGGTPTYEQYF
TRBV5-1	TRBD1	16	TRBJ2-3	many	TGCGCCAGCAGTGAGGGGGCGAGCCCTAGCACAGATACGCAGTATTTT	CASSEGASPSTDTQYF
TRBV12-3/TRBV12-4	TRBD1	16	TRBJ2-3	many	TGTGCCAGCAGTCAGACCTCCGGGACAGGGTCAGATACGCAGTATTTT	CASSQTSGTGSDTQYF
TRBV28	-	17	TRBJ2-3	many	TGTGCCAGCTCCCCTCTTGGGGGAACGTCTAGCACAGATACGCAGTATTTT	CASSPLGGTSSTDTQYF
TRBV11-1	TRBD1	16	TRBJ1-1	many	TGTGCCAGCAGCTTAGCGCCAGGGGGCACGAACACTGAAGCTTTCTTT	CASSLAPGGTNTEAFF